This T cell receptor beta chain is drawn from a study of T cells in Graves' hyperthyroidism and ophthalmopathy (dated 2019 in TCRdb). With respect to the entire study: Peripheral blood samples were taken at the time of initial diagnosis, prior to any treatment. Whether ophthalmopathy could be predicted prospectively was tested in an independent validation cohort made up of 18 to 20 hyperthyroidism patients plus 17 patients who later progressed to ophthalmopathy. To identify TCR V-J signatures that set the groups apart, the researchers used a discovery cohort of 95 to 100 patients, made up of fewer than 50 with Graves' ophthalmopathy and 55 to 65 with stable Graves' hyperthyroidism. After sampling, hyperthyroidism patients received methimazole starting at 30 mg daily, and ophthalmopathy patients received high-dose intravenous methylprednisolone. The paper describes TCR Vbeta CDR3 sequencing of 120 to 150 peripheral blood samples, made up of approximately 40 ophthalmopathy patients, 70 to 75 hyperthyroidism patients and 17 progressor patients. The approximately 98 discovery patients were randomly divided into training and test sets at a 7:3 ratio. The study also compared thyroid tissue and blood T-cell repertoires from about six Graves' hyperthyroidism patients. On the study overall, not on this receptor specifically: Sample size was not statistically predetermined, and blinding of investigators to group allocation was not performed. A 13 V-J signature model separated ophthalmopathy from stable hyperthyroidism, with 87.88% sensitivity and approximately 81% specificity in cross-validation and 80%/75% in testing. Most expanded thyroid clonotypes (frequency above 0.001) were also detected in blood, suggesting blood repertoires may reflect thyroid immune responses. During validation, the model predicted progression to ophthalmopathy a median of approximately 6 months ahead of onset, with around 71% sensitivity and around 73% specificity.

Hyperthyroidism patients were aged 18 to 65 years and newly diagnosed, with disease duration of less than 2 months. The study excluded patients with uncontrolled infections, other autoimmune diseases, pregnancy or lactation. Clinical symptoms, serum thyroxine and TRAb, thyroid ultrasound, and orbital computed tomography formed the basis for the diagnoses. Blood from progressor patients was collected at the time of first diagnosis with hyperthyroidism, before any ophthalmopathy symptoms had appeared. PBMCs were separated from under 12 ml of fresh peripheral blood using Ficoll-Paque density gradient centrifugation. Progressor patients were defined as those initially diagnosed with Graves' hyperthyroidism in whom ophthalmopathy developed during follow-up. Total RNA was extracted using Trizol reagent, and RNA quality was assessed on an Agilent 2100 Bioanalyzer. Via the germline V gene, CDR1 is SGHNT and CDR2 YENEEA. The CDR3 numbers 15 residues from cysteine through phenylalanine. Here the CDR3 DNA is all that survives: 45 bases in frame from base 1. V lost 4 bases and J lost 3 bases; the stretch between them is 15 bases long.

With respect to this clonotype: It lacks a known antigen. There are no base qualities to consult, and no much larger clone falls within one base.

The TCR beta CDR3 regions were amplified from the RNA transcripts. A first-round RT-PCR of the TCR CDR3 used the HTBI primer set with the Qiagen OneStep RT-PCR kit. Libraries were constructed in a second round of multiplex PCR, after which size selection and purification were carried out. Sequencing of the libraries was done on an Illumina HiSeq2000 using paired-end 100 bp reads. Processing in the source paper ran as follows. SOAPnuke was used to process the raw data, removing reads that contained adapters or uncalled bases, had a mean Phred below 15, or lacked an exact match to the constant primer or identifier. High-quality paired reads were merged with COPE v1.2.5, and unique nucleotide sequences were defined as clonotypes. MiTCR v1.1 was used to align the clonotypes against IMGT TRBV, TRBD and TRBJ reference segments. The analysis included only V-J combinations with a frequency above 0.0001, which together covered around 99% of the repertoires. A TCS score was defined as the ratio of F50 (clonal expansion) to E x V (chaos), with BLOSUM62-based TCRdist applied between CDR3 peptides within each V-J. Welch's t-statistics and random forest reduced 514 V-J features to 13, which were used in a naive Bayes classifier (R e1071). The public sequencing data were trimmed at Q25 with fastp and processed into clonotypes with MiXCR by TCRdb, which kept only in-frame beta chains. Merged by CDR3 protein, the rows form single entries marked with the most common genes and DNA. These V and J calls originate from TCRdb's pipeline instead of the authors' own analysis. The sample contains roughly 360,000 distinct CDR3 sequences, 13% of them found a single time. The biggest ten clones account for about a fifth of the sample.

The rearranged segments are TRBV11-3 and TRBJ1-2; a weak D assignment points to TRBD1 (6 bases agree). The sequence was obtained from a man between 25 and 39 years old with Graves' hyperthyroidism that later progressed to Graves' ophthalmopathy. Specimen: blood. In nucleotides, the sequence is TGTGCCAGCAGCTCTTCCATGGACAGTTACTATGGCTACACCTTC. This gives the protein CASSSSMDSYYGYTF. Supplemented by the reference TRBV11-3 and TRBJ1-2 proteins around the CDR3, the complete variable domain is EAGVVQSPRYKIIEKKQPVAFWCNPISGHNTLYWYLQNLGQGPELLIRYENEEAVDDSQLPKDRFSAERLKGVDSTLKIQPAELGDSAVYLCASSSSMDSYYGYTFGSGTRLTVV.